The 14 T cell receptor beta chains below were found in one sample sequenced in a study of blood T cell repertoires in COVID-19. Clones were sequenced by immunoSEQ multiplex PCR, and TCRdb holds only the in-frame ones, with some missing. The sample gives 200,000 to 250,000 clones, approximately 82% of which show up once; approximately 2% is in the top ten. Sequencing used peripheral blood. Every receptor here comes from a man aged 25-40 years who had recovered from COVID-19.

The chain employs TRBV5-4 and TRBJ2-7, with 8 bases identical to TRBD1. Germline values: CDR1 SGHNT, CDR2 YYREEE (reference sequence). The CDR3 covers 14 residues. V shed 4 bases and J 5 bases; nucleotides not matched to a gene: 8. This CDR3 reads CASSKGDRGNEQYF. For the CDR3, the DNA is TGTGCCAGCAGCAAGGGAGACAGGGGCAACGAGCAGTACTTC.

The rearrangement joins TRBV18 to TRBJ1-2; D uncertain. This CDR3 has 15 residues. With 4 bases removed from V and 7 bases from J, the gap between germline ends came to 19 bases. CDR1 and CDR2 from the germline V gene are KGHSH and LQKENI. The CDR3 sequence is CASSLLSREDSGYTF. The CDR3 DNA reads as TGTGCCAGCTCACTACTAAGCCGGGAGGATTCTGGCTACACCTTC.

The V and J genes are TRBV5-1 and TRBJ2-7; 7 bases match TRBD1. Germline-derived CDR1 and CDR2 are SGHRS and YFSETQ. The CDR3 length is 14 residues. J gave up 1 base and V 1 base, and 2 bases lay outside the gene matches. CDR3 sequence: CASSLWDRSYEQYF. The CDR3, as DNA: TGCGCCAGCAGCTTGTGGGACAGATCCTACGAGCAGTACTTC.

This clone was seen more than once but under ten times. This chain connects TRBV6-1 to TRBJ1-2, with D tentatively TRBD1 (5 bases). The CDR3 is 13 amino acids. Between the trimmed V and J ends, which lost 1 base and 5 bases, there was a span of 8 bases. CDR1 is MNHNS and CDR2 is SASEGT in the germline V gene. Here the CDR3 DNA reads TGTGCCAGCAGTGAAGACGGGGGTTATGGCTACACCTTC. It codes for CASSEDGGYGYTF.

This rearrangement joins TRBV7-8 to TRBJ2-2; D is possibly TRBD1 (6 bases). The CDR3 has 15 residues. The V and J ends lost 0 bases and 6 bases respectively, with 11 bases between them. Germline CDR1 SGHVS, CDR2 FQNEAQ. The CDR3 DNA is TGTGCCAGCAGCTTAGCGTGGCAGGGGTCCGGGGAGCTGTTTTTT. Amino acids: CASSLAWQGSGELFF.

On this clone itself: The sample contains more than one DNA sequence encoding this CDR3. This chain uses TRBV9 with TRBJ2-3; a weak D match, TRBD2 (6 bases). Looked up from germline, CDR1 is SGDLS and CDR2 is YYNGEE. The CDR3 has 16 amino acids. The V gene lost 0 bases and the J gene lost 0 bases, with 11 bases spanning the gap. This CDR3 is CASSVVAGTSTDTQYF. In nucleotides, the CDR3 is TGTGCCAGCAGCGTAGTGGCCGGGACTAGCACAGATACGCAGTATTTT.

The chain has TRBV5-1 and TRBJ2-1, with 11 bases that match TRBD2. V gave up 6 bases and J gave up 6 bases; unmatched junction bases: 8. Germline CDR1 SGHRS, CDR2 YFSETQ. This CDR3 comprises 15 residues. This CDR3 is CASIPVAGGLNEQFF. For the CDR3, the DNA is TGCGCCAGCATACCCGTAGCGGGGGGGCTCAATGAGCAGTTCTTC.

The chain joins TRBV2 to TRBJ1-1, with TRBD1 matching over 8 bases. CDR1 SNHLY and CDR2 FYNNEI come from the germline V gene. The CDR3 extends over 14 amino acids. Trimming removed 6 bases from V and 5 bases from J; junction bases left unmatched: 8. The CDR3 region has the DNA TGTGCCAGCAGCATAGGGACAGGCGGGACTGAAGCTTTCTTT. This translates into CASSIGTGGTEAFF.

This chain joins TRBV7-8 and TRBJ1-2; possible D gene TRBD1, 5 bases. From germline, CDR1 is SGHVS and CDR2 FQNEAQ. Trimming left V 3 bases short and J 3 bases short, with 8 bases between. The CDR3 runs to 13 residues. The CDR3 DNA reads TGTGCCAGCAGCTTCGGGACTGACTATGGCTACACCTTC. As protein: CASSFGTDYGYTF.

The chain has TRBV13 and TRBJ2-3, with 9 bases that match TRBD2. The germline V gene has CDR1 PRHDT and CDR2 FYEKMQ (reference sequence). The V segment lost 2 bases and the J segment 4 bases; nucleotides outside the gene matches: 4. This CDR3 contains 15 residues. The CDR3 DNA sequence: TGTGCCAGCAGCTTACAGCGGGGGGCGGCAGATACGCAGTATTTT. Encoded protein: CASSLQRGAADTQYF. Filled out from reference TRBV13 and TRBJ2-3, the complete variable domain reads AAGVIQSPRHLIKEKRETATLKCYPIPRHDTVYWYQQGPGQDPQFLISFYEKMQSDKGSIPDRFSAQQFSDYHSELNMSSLELGDSALYFCASSLQRGAADTQYFGPGTRLTVL.

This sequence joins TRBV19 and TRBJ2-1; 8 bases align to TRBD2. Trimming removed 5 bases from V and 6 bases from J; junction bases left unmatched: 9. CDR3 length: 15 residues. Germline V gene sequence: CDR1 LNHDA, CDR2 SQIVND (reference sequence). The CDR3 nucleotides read TGTGCCAGTAGTCGGGAGGGAAGGTTGCGCAATGAGCAGTTCTTC. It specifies CASSREGRLRNEQFF.

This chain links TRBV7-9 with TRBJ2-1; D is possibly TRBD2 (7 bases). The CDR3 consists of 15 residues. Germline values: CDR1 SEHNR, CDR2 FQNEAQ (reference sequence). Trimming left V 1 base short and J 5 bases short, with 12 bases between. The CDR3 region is CASSLGGGPHNEQFF. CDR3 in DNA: TGTGCCAGCAGCTTAGGCGGGGGCCCCCACAATGAGCAGTTCTTC.

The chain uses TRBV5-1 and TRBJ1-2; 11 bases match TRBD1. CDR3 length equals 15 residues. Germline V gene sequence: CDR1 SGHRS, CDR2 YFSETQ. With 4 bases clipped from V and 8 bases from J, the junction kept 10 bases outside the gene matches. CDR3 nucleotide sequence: TGCGCCAGCAGCGCACCGGGACAGGGGGTAATAGGCTACACCTTC. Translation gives CASSAPGQGVIGYTF.

CDR3: CASSRRGGGGTEAFF. The CDR3 DNA reads as TGTGCCAGTAGTCGCCGAGGGGGCGGTGGCACTGAAGCTTTCTTT. The V gene is TRBV19, the J gene TRBJ1-1, with 7 nucleotides matching TRBD1. The CDR3 is 15 residues long. The V and J ends lost 5 bases and 4 bases, in that order; junction bases with no gene match: 10. Germline values: CDR1 LNHDA, CDR2 SQIVND (reference sequence).